What follows are 22 T cell receptor beta chains derived from one specimen sequenced in a study of T cells in Graves' hyperthyroidism and ophthalmopathy. Template material for amplifying TCR beta CDR3 regions consisted of RNA transcripts. The HTBI set primed first-round TCR CDR3 RT-PCR. TCRdb re-called the multiplex PCR reads with MiXCR, one entry per CDR3 protein. Here the sample spans about 500,000 distinct CDR3 sequences, about 16% being singletons. Sequenced: blood. Every receptor here comes from a woman in her twenties or thirties with Graves' ophthalmopathy.

The J gene is TRBJ2-4, the V gene TRBV9; either TRBD1 or TRBD2 may supply D (5 bases each). The germline CDR1 and CDR2 sequences are SGDLS and YYNGEE. Trimming cost V 0 bases and J 7 bases, with 11 bases left between them. This CDR3 region has 14 residues. CDR3 coding DNA: TGTGCCAGCAGCGTAGAAGGGGACGGGAACATTCAGTACTTC. Translation: CASSVEGDGNIQYF.

This clonotype was seen more than once but under ten times. The chain combines TRBV28 with TRBJ1-4; maybe TRBD1 (5 bases). Germline lookup yields CDR1 MDHEN and CDR2 SYDVKM. The CDR3 consists of 15 residues. V gave up 6 bases and J gave up 7 bases, with 18 bases separating them. CDR3 DNA sequence: TGTGCCAGCAGCTCCAGGGTGGCCGCGGGTGAAAAACTGTTTTTT. It encodes CASSSRVAAGEKLFF.

The chain combines TRBV4-1 with TRBJ2-3, with 7 bases identical to TRBD1. Per germline, CDR1 MGHRA and CDR2 YSYEKL. The CDR3 sequence is 16 residues long. V dropped 4 bases and J dropped 0; count of bases not matched to a gene: 7. CDR3 loop: CASSRRPGQSTDTQYF. The CDR3 DNA is TGCGCCAGCAGCCGCCGACCGGGACAGAGCACAGATACGCAGTATTTT.

The rearrangement joins TRBV30 to TRBJ2-1; D remains ambiguous. The V end lost 4 bases, the J end lost 6 bases, and 10 bases lay between the germline ends. The CDR3 has 12 amino acids. Germline values: CDR1 GTSNPN, CDR2 SVGIG (reference sequence). In nucleotides, the CDR3 is TGTGCCTGGAATAAGGAGACCAATGAGCAGTTCTTC. Protein product: CAWNKETNEQFF. Supplemented by reference TRBV30 and TRBJ2-1, the full variable domain reads SQTIHQWPATLVQPVGSPLSLECTVEGTSNPNLYWYRQAAGRGLQLLFYSVGIGQISSEVPQNLSASRPQDRQFILSSKKLLLSDSGFYLCAWNKETNEQFFGPGTRLTVL.

This clonotype appeared many times. The chain combines TRBV28 with TRBJ1-2; D remains ambiguous. The CDR3 sequence is 14 residues long. V lost 4 bases to trimming and J lost 3 bases, with 12 bases between them. Germline loops: CDR1 MDHEN, CDR2 SYDVKM. CDR3: CASSSPGRDYGYTF. CDR3 coding DNA: TGTGCCAGCAGTTCCCCGGGTCGTGACTATGGCTACACCTTC.

This clonotype was observed a few times. V is TRBV7-2 and J is TRBJ2-1; possibly TRBD2 for D (5 bases). Germline V gives CDR1 SGHTA, CDR2 FQGNSA. V lost 4 bases and J lost 8, with 9 bases in between. This CDR3 has 12 residues. The CDR3 spells CASSYIGDEQFF. The DNA for the CDR3 is TGTGCCAGCAGCTATATCGGGGATGAGCAGTTCTTC.

The table lists this clonotype with many counts. V is TRBV7-2 and J is TRBJ2-3; D is possibly TRBD1 (5 bases). V lost 4 bases and J lost 7, with 24 bases in between. The CDR3 totals 17 residues. Germline CDR1 SGHTA, CDR2 FQGNSA. CDR3 in DNA: TGTGCCAGCAGCTCCCCAGCTGGACCCGCCTCAGGGAATACGCAGTATTTT. This codes for CASSSPAGPASGNTQYF. The complete variable domain, with remaining parts taken from reference TRBV7-2 and TRBJ2-3, reads GAGVSQSPSNKVTEKGKDVELRCDPISGHTALYWYRQSLGQGLEFLIYFQGNSAPDKSGLPSDRFSAERTGGSVSTLTIQRTQQEDSAVYLCASSSPAGPASGNTQYFGPGTRLTVL.

This rearrangement joins TRBV25-1 to TRBJ1-4; D may be TRBD1 (6 bases). CDR1 and CDR2 from the germline V gene are MGHDK and SYGVNS. This CDR3 region has 14 residues. V gave up 6 bases and J gave up 11 bases, with 19 bases separating them. The CDR3 coding sequence is TGTGCCAGCAGCTCGGGACACTTAATGATGAAACTGTTTTTT. Residues: CASSSGHLMMKLFF.

In this sample, this clonotype turned up many times. The gene calls are TRBV20-1 and TRBJ1-2, with D maybe TRBD1 (6 bases). V was clipped by 6 bases and J by 5 bases, with 10 bases between them. Germline CDR1 and CDR2: DFQATT and SNEGSKA (reference sequence). The CDR3 loop spans 11 amino acids. The CDR3 loop is CSALRGYGYTF. The CDR3 DNA follows: TGCAGTGCCCTGAGGGGGTATGGCTACACCTTC.

The chain has TRBV20-1 and TRBJ2-7; no clear D gene. Germline V lookup: CDR1 DFQATT, CDR2 SNEGSKA (reference sequence). Trimming left V 1 base short and J 6 bases short, with 13 bases between. This CDR3 has 13 residues. The CDR3 sequence: CSARVGSRSEQYF. Here the CDR3 DNA reads TGCAGTGCTAGAGTGGGATCAAGATCCGAGCAGTACTTC.

To note about this clonotype: The junction shows a germline mismatch at one end, possibly a read error. The chain's CDR3 is CASREGRTEAFF. The CDR3 DNA is TGTGCCAGCAGGGAAGGGAGGACTGAAGCTTTCTTT. The chain couples TRBV2 to TRBJ1-1; D is uncertain. The CDR3 has 12 amino acids. Germline values: CDR1 SNHLY, CDR2 FYNNEI. The variable domain in full, completed from reference TRBV2 and TRBJ1-1, reads EPEVTQTPSHQVTQMGQEVILRCVPISNHLYFYWYRQILGQKVEFLVSFYNNEISEKSEIFDDQFSVERPDGSNFTLKIRSTKLEDSAMYFCASREGRTEAFFGQGTRLTVV.

This clonotype occurred many times. V gene TRBV7-2 combines with J gene TRBJ2-7; D might be TRBD1 or TRBD2, each matching 5 bases. The CDR3 has 12 amino acids. With 4 bases removed from V and 7 bases from J, the gap between germline ends came to 11 bases. Germline V gives CDR1 SGHTA, CDR2 FQGNSA. CDR3 residues: CASSSGPIEQYF. The CDR3 DNA follows: TGTGCCAGCAGCTCGGGACCAATTGAGCAGTACTTC.

In its sample, this clonotype was seen once. V is TRBV7-8 and J is TRBJ1-2; unclear D gene. CDR1 SGHVS and CDR2 FQNEAQ come from the germline V gene. The V gene lost 5 bases and the J gene lost 2 bases, with 12 bases spanning the gap. This CDR3 spans 14 amino acids. Here the CDR3 reads CASSATYGNYGYTF. Written as DNA, the CDR3 is TGTGCCAGCAGCGCAACTTACGGAAACTATGGCTACACCTTC. The full variable domain, completed using reference TRBV7-8 and TRBJ1-2, is GAGVSQSPRYKVAKRGQDVALRCDPISGHVSLFWYQQALGQGPEFLTYFQNEAQLDKSGLPSDRFFAERPEGSVSTLKIQRTQQEDSAVYLCASSATYGNYGYTFGSGTRLTVV.

The rearrangement uses TRBV6-1 and TRBJ2-1, with 12 bases identical to TRBD1. The CDR3 totals 14 residues. After removal of 8 bases from V and 6 bases from J, the junction contained 5 bases not matched to a gene. Germline loops: CDR1 MNHNS, CDR2 SASEGT. In DNA form, the CDR3 reads TGTGCCAGCGCACCGGGACAGGGGGCCAATGAGCAGTTCTTC. It codes for CASAPGQGANEQFF.

This clonotype was detected only a few times. The V gene is TRBV27, the J gene TRBJ1-5; D uncertain. Trimming removed 2 bases from V and 7 bases from J, with 12 bases in between. The CDR3 extends over 14 amino acids. Germline-derived CDR1 and CDR2 are MNHEY and SMNVEV (reference sequence). DNA for the CDR3: TGTGCCAGCAGTTTAGGGCAGGCATCACAGCCCCAGCATTTT. The encoded protein is CASSLGQASQPQHF.

This clonotype showed up many times. The rearrangement links TRBV2 to TRBJ2-1; 12 bases line up with TRBD2. Germline V lookup: CDR1 SNHLY, CDR2 FYNNEI. Trimming at V came to 5 bases and at J to 9 bases, leaving 8 bases not matched to a gene. This CDR3 comprises 15 residues. The CDR3 DNA reads as TGTGCCAGCAGTCTAGCGGGAGGGCCTGTAGTTGAGCAGTTCTTC. It yields the protein CASSLAGGPVVEQFF.

This clonotype was detected ten times or more. The chain employs TRBV28 and TRBJ2-5; D not certain. Germline values: CDR1 MDHEN, CDR2 SYDVKM. The CDR3 runs to 14 residues. Trimming removed 2 bases at V and 5 bases at J, with 12 bases between. The CDR3 region is CASSLIQLRETQYF. The DNA for the CDR3 is TGTGCCAGCAGTTTAATACAGCTCAGGGAGACCCAGTACTTC. The whole variable domain, filled in from reference TRBV28 and TRBJ2-5, reads DVKVTQSSRYLVKRTGEKVFLECVQDMDHENMFWYRQDPGLGLRLIYFSYDVKMKEKGDIPEGYSVSREKKERFSLILESASTNQTSMYLCASSLIQLRETQYFGPGTRLLVL.

This clonotype was detected only a few times. The J gene is TRBJ1-2, the V gene TRBV5-6; 9 bases map to TRBD1. Germline V CDR1 and CDR2: SGHDT, YYEEEE. The CDR3 spans 14 residues. The trim removed 4 bases at V and 6 bases at J, leaving 7 bases unmatched. The CDR3 loop reads CASSHAQGADGYTF. The CDR3 DNA sequence: TGTGCCAGCAGCCACGCACAGGGGGCAGATGGCTACACCTTC. Based on the CDR3 plus reference TRBV5-6 and TRBJ1-2, the full variable domain is DAGVTQSPTHLIKTRGQQVTLRCSPKSGHDTVSWYQQALGQGPQFIFQYYEEEERQRGNFPDRFSGHQFPNYSSELNVNALLLGDSALYLCASSHAQGADGYTFGSGTRLTVV.

This sequence joins TRBV7-9 and TRBJ2-5; TRBD1 matches 7 bases. CDR1 is SEHNR and CDR2 is FQNEAQ in the germline V gene (reference sequence). The CDR3 sequence is 14 residues long. The V gene end was trimmed by 3 bases and the J gene end by 2 bases; junction bases not matched to a gene: 3. The CDR3 loop reads CASSFPTGQETQYF. The DNA for the CDR3 is TGTGCCAGCAGCTTCCCGACAGGGCAAGAGACCCAGTACTTC.

This clonotype occurred many times. The genes are TRBV7-3 and TRBJ2-1; 11 bases are shared with TRBD2. CDR3 size: 17 residues. V lost 5 bases to trimming and J lost 5 bases; unmatched junction nucleotides: 11. Per germline, CDR1 SGHTA and CDR2 FQGTGA. The CDR3 sequence is CASSPGSLAGAHNEQFF. The CDR3 coding sequence is TGTGCCAGCAGCCCAGGATCACTAGCGGGAGCCCACAATGAGCAGTTCTTC.

This clonotype was found many times. The chain employs TRBV12-3 or TRBV12-4 and TRBJ2-1; TRBD2 matches 7 bases. V lost 5 bases to trimming and J lost 12 bases; unmatched junction nucleotides: 13. CDR3 length: 14 amino acids. DNA for the CDR3: TGTGCCAGCAGTCTGTCTAGCGGTGGATCGTGGCAGTTCTTC. Its protein product is CASSLSSGGSWQFF.

CDR3 nucleotides: TGTGCCAGCAGCCAAGACGACAGGGAAGGCACCGGGGAGCTGTTTTTT. Translated, it gives CASSQDDREGTGELFF. This chain connects TRBV5-6 to TRBJ2-2, with 7 positions matching TRBD1. CDR3 size: 16 residues. Germline V CDR1 and CDR2: SGHDT, YYEEEE. V gave up 4 bases and J gave up 4 bases; unmatched junction bases: 10.